Reported below is one T cell receptor beta chain. The authors ran a second PCR of about 7 to 11 cycles using a sample-barcoded 5' primer and a J-beta primer mix. TCRdb redid the calling of the 5' RACE reads with MiXCR, one entry per CDR3 protein. Here the sample spans some 560,000 distinct CDR3 sequences, roughly a quarter being singletons. The data derive from a study of blood T cells in healthy people across ages. These data are also associated with another study on T cells of mothers and their children.

The sample comprised blood. This receptor was obtained from a boy aged 2 to 10 in good health.

The CDR3 bases are TGCAGTGCGGGCCCGTACGATCCTAGCACAGATACGCAGTATTTT. As protein: CSAGPYDPSTDTQYF. V is TRBV20-1 and J is TRBJ2-3; D is uncertain. CDR3 length: 15 residues. V shed 6 bases and J shed 0 bases, with 16 bases lying between them. Germline V CDR1 and CDR2: DFQATT, SNEGSKA (reference sequence).